This TCR beta chain is from a study of T cell repertoires in cytomegalovirus infection. Whole-study context: Newly reported HLA-C-restricted and thoroughly characterized HLA-B-restricted CMV epitopes were employed. In public TCR beta signatures, there were indications of both CMV infection and matching HLA type.

The V and J ends lost 5 bases and 3 bases respectively, with 13 bases between them. CDR1 and CDR2 (germline): SGHRS, YFSETQ. The CDR3 runs to 14 residues. Study results and caveats: Cumulative public TCR beta family frequency identified CMV carriers with the relevant HLA. HLA-C-restricted CMV-specific TCR beta clonotypes prevailed in the ex vivo response.

In the case of this clonotype: Its cognate antigen is unknown.

MiXCR, applied by TCRdb to the reads, yields one record per CDR3 protein. Among roughly 920,000 distinct CDR3 sequences listed, approximately 31% were seen once. Sample: cultured CD8+ T cells from PBMCs, taken from culture after CMV antigen stimulation. The receptor's source is a human donor in good health (CMV status not recorded). Some clones in this sample may be carry-over from other donors' samples. The chain joins TRBV5-1 to TRBJ2-3, with a tentative D call TRBD1 (6 bases). CDR3 amino acids: CASRGAGLTDTQYF. CDR3 nucleotide sequence: TGCGCCAGCAGGGGGGCAGGTTTAACAGATACGCAGTATTTT.